This T cell receptor beta chain was observed in a study of T cell repertoires in cytomegalovirus infection. Notes on this clonotype: The target antigen is unknown.

The V end lost 2 bases, the J end lost 10 bases, and 8 bases lay between the germline ends. There are 11 residues in the CDR3. TCRdb recomputed calls from the reads with MiXCR, one row per CDR3 protein. The sample comprises around 800,000 distinct CDR3 sequences, about 33% of which are singletons, and under 15% rests with the top ten. The material sequenced was cultured CD8+ T cells from PBMCs, taken from culture after CMV antigen stimulation. The sequence derives from a human donor in good health (CMV status not recorded). Some clones in this sample may be carry-over from other donors' samples. The chain carries TRBV12-3 or TRBV12-4 and TRBJ1-1; D not certain. CDR3 residues: CASSLNLGAFF. CDR3 DNA sequence: TGTGCCAGCAGTTTAAATTTAGGAGCTTTCTTT.